This TCR beta chain is from a study of T cell repertoires in cytomegalovirus infection. Study context: Selection of CMV epitopes for the study included recently identified HLA-C-restricted and well-studied HLA-B-restricted ones. General observations from the study: The study identified carriers of CMV plus the relevant HLA from cumulative public TCR beta family frequency.

As concerns this clonotype: Antigen unknown.

TCRdb reprocessed the reads with MiXCR, giving one entry per CDR3 protein. The table records 450,000 to 600,000 distinct CDR3 sequences, roughly 46% of them present only once. V shed 5 bases and J shed 7 bases, with 17 bases lying between them. The CDR3 runs 15 residues. Germline V gene data show CDR1 as MNHNS and CDR2 as SASEGT. The chain recombines TRBV6-1 with TRBJ1-4; tentatively, D is TRBD1 (5 bases). This sequence was found in a human donor in good health (CMV status not recorded). Some clones in this sample may be carry-over from other donors' samples. Sequencing was performed on cultured PBMCs, taken from culture after CMV antigen stimulation. This CDR3 reads CASSYGGDRGEKLFF. CDR3 DNA: TGTGCCAGCAGTTACGGGGGAGACCGGGGTGAAAAACTGTTTTTT.